This TCR beta chain was retrieved from a study of technical replicates of blood from a few donors. Trimming took 6 bases from V and 15 from J; bases not matched to a gene: 13. Germline V gene data show CDR1 as MNHNS and CDR2 as SASEGT. This CDR3 region has 14 residues. Data came from immunoSEQ multiplex PCR; TCRdb stores just in-frame clones and leaves some out. Of 68,000 or so clones in the sample, approximately 90% were seen once. The V gene is TRBV6-1, the J gene TRBJ1-4; 10 bases align to TRBD1. Sample: PBMCs. The TCR comes from a human donor in good health. Some clones in this sample may be carry-over from other donors' samples. This chain's CDR3 is CASRTGTGDGVVFF. In DNA form, the CDR3 reads TGTGCCAGCAGAACCGGGACAGGGGACGGGGTGGTGTTTTTT.